What follows is one TCR beta chain and its context. This clonotype was counted a few times. Its cognate antigen has yet to be identified. The input lacks base qualities; no much larger clone sits a single base away. CDR1 and CDR2 (SGHRS, YFSETQ) derive from the germline V gene. V loses 3 bases of germline sequence and J loses 2 bases, and the interval between the two ends is 6 bases. The CDR3 runs 12 amino acids, cysteine and phenylalanine included. Only CDR3 DNA is held: 36 bases, read in frame from base 1. The sample belongs to a study of CD8 T cells in ankylosing spondylitis (dated by TCRdb to 2016 to 2017). With respect to the entire study: The study profiled T cell receptor beta repertoires in healthy donors and ankylosing spondylitis patients to find disease-linked TCR variants. The full study cohort comprised about 23 ankylosing spondylitis patients and 110 or so healthy donors. Samples of peripheral blood were taken, and for ankylosing spondylitis patients, synovial fluid was collected as well.

Beyond this particular receptor, the publication reports: A TCR beta motif made up of several highly homologous amino acid variants appeared to be characteristic of blood from ankylosing spondylitis patients. In peripheral blood, the disease-linked clones were found at relatively low frequencies and had a CD8+ phenotype. Some motif variants were previously reported in synovial fluid and blood of reactive arthritis patients, suggesting common disease-initiation mechanisms. The disease-linked clones were reported as significantly enriched in matched synovial fluid samples from ankylosing spondylitis patients.

These reads were obtained on an Illumina HiSeq 2500. TCR beta libraries were prepared by quantitative 5'-RACE with molecular barcodes. The published analysis was carried out like this. A new computational method based on a probabilistic model of VDJ rearrangement was used to identify disease-linked TCR variants. TCRdb reworked the public reads: Q25 trimming with fastp, MiXCR clone assembly, productive beta chains retained. Entries are consolidated by CDR3 protein sequence, retaining the most common genes and DNA. V and J calls and clone size were set by TCRdb, not the authors. Recorded for this sample are 350,000 to 400,000 distinct CDR3 sequences; 20% to 25% of them occurred a single time. The top ten hold 13% of the sample.

The source is a male donor with ankylosing spondylitis or in good health (not recorded which). The rearrangement combines TRBV5-1 with TRBJ2-7, with the D gene uncertain. Material for sequencing was blood, either unsorted or a sorted T cell fraction (not recorded which). The CDR3 loop reads CASSSETYEQYF. The DNA sequence follows: TGCGCCAGCAGCTCCGAGACCTACGAGCAGTACTTC.